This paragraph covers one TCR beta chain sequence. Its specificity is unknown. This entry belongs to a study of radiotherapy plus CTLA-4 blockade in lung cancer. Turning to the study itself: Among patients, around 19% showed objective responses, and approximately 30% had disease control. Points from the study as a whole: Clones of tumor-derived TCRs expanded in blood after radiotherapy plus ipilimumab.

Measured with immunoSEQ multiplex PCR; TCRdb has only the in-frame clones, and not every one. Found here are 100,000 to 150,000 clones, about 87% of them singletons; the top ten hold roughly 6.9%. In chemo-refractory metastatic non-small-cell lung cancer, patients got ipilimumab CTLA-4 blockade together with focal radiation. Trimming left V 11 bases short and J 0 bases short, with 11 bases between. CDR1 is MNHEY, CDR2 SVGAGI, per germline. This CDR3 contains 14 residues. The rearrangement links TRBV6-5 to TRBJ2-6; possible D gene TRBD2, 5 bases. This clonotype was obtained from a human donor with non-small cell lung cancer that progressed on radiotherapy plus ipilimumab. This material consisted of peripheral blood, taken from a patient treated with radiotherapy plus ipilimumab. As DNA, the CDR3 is TGTGCCTCTCGGGGTTTCTCTGGGGCCAACGTCCTGACTTTC. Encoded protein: CASRGFSGANVLTF.